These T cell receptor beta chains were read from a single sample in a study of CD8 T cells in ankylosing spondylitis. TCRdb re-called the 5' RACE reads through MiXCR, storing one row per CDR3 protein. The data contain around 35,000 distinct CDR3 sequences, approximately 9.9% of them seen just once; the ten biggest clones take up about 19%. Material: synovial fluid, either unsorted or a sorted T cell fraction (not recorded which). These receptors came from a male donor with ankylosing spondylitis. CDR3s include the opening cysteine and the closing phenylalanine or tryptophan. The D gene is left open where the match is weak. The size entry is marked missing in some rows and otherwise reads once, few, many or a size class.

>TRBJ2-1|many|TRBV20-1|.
TGCAGTGCTCCTCTGGGGGAATACAATGAGCAGTTCTTC
CSAPLGEYNEQFF
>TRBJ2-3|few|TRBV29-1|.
TGCAGCTCAAAACGACAGGATACGCAGTATTTT
CSSKRQDTQYF
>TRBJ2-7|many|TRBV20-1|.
TGCAGTGCTAGAGGGGGTGGGTTCGAGCAGTACTTC
CSARGGGFEQYF
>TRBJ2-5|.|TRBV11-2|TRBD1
TGTGCCAGCAGCTGGGGGACAGGGCGAGAGACCCAGTACTTC
CASSWGTGRETQYF
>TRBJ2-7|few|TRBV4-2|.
TGTGCCAGCAGCCAATCCGGCCCCTACGAGCAGTACTTC
CASSQSGPYEQYF
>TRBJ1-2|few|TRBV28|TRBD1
TGTGCCAGCAGCTTCGGACAGGGCGGCTATGGCTACACCTTC
CASSFGQGGYGYTF
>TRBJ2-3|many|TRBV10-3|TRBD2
TGTGCCATCAGTGAGCCGCGGGGGACGGGAGAAGAAGATACGCAGTATTTT
CAISEPRGTGEEDTQYF
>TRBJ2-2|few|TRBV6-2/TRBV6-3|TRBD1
TGTGCCAGCAGTTCCTTCTGGCTCGGGACAGGGAATATCGCGAACACCGGGGAGCTGTTTTTT
CASSSFWLGTGNIANTGELFF
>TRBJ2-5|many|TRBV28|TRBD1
TGTGCCAGCAGGGGGGACAGGGGGATGGCAGAGACCCAGTACTTC
CASRGDRGMAETQYF
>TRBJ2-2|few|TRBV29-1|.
TGCAGCGTTGACGGAGGGGGTCCGAACACCGGGGAGCTGTTTTTT
CSVDGGGPNTGELFF
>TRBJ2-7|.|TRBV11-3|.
TGTGCCAGCAGCTTATTTGGCTACTACGAGCAGTACTTC
CASSLFGYYEQYF
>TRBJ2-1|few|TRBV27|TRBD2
TGTGCCAGCAGTTATGCCGGGACTAGCGGCTACAATGAGCAGTTCTTC
CASSYAGTSGYNEQFF
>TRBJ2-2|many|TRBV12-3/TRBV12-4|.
TGTGCCAGCAGTTTAGGAAACACCGGGGAGCTGTTTTTT
CASSLGNTGELFF
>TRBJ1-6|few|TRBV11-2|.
TGTGCCAGCAGTCGATTTCAGGGTCCACCCCTCCACTTT
CASSRFQGPPLHF
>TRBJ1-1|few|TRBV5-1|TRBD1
TGCGCCAGCAGCTTGGGGACAGGGAACACTGAAGCTTTCTTT
CASSLGTGNTEAFF
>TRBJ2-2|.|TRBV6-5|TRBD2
TGTGCCAGCAGTTGGACTAGCGGGAGGAACACCGGGGAGCTGTTTTTT
CASSWTSGRNTGELFF
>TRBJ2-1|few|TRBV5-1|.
TGCGCCAGCAGCTCGGAGGGGATTGAGCAGTTCTTC
CASSSEGIEQFF
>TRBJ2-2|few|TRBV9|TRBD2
TGTGCCAGCAGCGCCGGGGGGAAGCGGTCGAACACCGGGGAGCTGTTTTTT
CASSAGGKRSNTGELFF
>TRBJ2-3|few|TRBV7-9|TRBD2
TGTGCCAGCAGCTACTCAAGACTAGCGGGAGAAGATATGCAGTATTTT
CASSYSRLAGEDMQYF
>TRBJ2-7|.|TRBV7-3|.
TGTGCCAGCAGCTTCGCGGAAAGCTCCTACGAGCAGTACTTC
CASSFAESSYEQYF
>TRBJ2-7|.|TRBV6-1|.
TGTGCCAGCACCGAAGGGTCCTATGACTACGAGCAGTACTTC
CASTEGSYDYEQYF
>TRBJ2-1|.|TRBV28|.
TGTGCCAGCAGTCCCCACTCTTCGAGGTCTTTCGGGGCCTCATACAATGAGCAGTTCTTC
CASSPHSSRSFGASYNEQFF
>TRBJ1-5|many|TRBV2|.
TGTGCCAGCAGTGAAGAGGGCCGGGCCTATCAGCCCCAGCATTTT
CASSEEGRAYQPQHF
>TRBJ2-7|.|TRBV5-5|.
TGTGCCAGCAGCTTCGTCCTCCACGAGCAGTACTTC
CASSFVLHEQYF
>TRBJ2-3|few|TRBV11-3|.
TGTGCCAGCAGCTTAGGACTCGACGGGACAGATACGCAGTATTTT
CASSLGLDGTDTQYF
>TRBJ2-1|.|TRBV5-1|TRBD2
TGCGCCAGCAGCTTAAGGAGCGGGGGATACAATGAGCAGTTCTTC
CASSLRSGGYNEQFF
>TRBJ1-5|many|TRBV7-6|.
TGTGCCAGCAGCTTAGAGGGCAGCTATAGCAATCAGCCCCAGCATTTT
CASSLEGSYSNQPQHF
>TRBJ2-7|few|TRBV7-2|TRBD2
TGTGCCAGCAGCTCCGCGGGAGGGCCTTCCTACGAGCAGTACTTC
CASSSAGGPSYEQYF
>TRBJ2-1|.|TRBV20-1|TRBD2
TGCTGTGGCGACGAGACTAGCGGGAGGGGCAGCTCCTACAATGAGCAGTTCTTC
CCGDETSGRGSSYNEQFF
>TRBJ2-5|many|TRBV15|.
TGTGCCACCAGCAGAGGGGGAAGATACCAAGAGACCCAGTACTTC
CATSRGGRYQETQYF
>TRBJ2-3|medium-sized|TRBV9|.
TGTGCCAGCAGCCCCGGGGTTTATAGCACAGATACGCAGTATTTT
CASSPGVYSTDTQYF
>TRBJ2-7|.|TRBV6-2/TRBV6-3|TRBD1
TGTGCCAGCAGTTACAGGAGTGGACAGGGGGACTACGAGCAGTACTTC
CASSYRSGQGDYEQYF
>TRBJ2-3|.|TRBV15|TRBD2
TGTGCCACCAGCAGAGTTAGCGGGAGAGGAGATACGCAGTATTTT
CATSRVSGRGDTQYF
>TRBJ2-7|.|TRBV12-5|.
TGTGCTAGTGGTTTAATTATTTGGGGTCCGTACGAGCAGTACTTC
CASGLIIWGPYEQYF
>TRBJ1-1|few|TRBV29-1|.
TGCAGCGTTGAGGCAGGGTGGGACGCTTTCTTT
CSVEAGWDAFF
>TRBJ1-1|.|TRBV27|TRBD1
TGTGCCAGCTTTACAGGGGCCACTGAAGCTTTCTTT
CASFTGATEAFF
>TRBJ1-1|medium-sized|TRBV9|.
TGTGCCAGCAGCCCAATCGGGACGGGCACTGAAGCTTTCTTT
CASSPIGTGTEAFF
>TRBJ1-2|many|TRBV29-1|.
TGCAGCGTTGTAGGGGGGACTCTCGCCTATGGCTACACCTTC
CSVVGGTLAYGYTF
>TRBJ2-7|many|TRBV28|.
TGTGCCAGCAGAAACTCTTACGCGGGAAATTGGCGGTACGAGCAGTACTTC
CASRNSYAGNWRYEQYF
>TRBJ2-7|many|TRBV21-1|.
TGTGCCAGCAGCAAAGCGTTATCCTACGAGCAGTACTTC
CASSKALSYEQYF
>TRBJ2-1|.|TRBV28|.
TGTGCCAGCAGTTTACTCATTCACAACTACAATGAGCAGTTCTTC
CASSLLIHNYNEQFF
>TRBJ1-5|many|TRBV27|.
TGTGCCAGCAGACCAACGACAGGCGACCAGCCCCAGCATTTT
CASRPTTGDQPQHF
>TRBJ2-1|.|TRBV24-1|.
TGTGCCACCAGTGACCCCGACGGGGCGTACAATGAGCAGTTCTTC
CATSDPDGAYNEQFF
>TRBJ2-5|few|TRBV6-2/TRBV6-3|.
TGTGCCAGCAGACCCACAGGGTCTTGGGAGACCCAGTACTTC
CASRPTGSWETQYF
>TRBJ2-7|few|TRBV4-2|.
TGTGCCAGCAGCCAAGATTCGCAGGGCCCGGACGTTTCCTACGAGCAGTACTTC
CASSQDSQGPDVSYEQYF
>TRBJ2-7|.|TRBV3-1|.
TGTGCCAGCAGCCAAGATATATTCGAGCAGTACTTC
CASSQDIFEQYF
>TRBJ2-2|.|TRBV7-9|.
TGTGCCAGCAGCCATGTCCCAACGCGGAACACCGGGGAGCTGTTTTTT
CASSHVPTRNTGELFF
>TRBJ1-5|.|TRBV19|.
TGTGCCAGTAGTTGGACCCGGTTGGGACAGCCCCAGCATTTT
CASSWTRLGQPQHF
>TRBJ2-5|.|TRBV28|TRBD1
TGTGCCAGCAGTTTAGGCAGGGGGCGTTTAGAGACCCAGTACTTC
CASSLGRGRLETQYF
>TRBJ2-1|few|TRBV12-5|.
TGTGCTAGTGGTTTGGAATACAATGAGCAGTTCTTC
CASGLEYNEQFF
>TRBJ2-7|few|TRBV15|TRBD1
TGTGCCACCAGCAGCGCCGGGACAGGGGGTTCCTACGAGCAGTACTTC
CATSSAGTGGSYEQYF
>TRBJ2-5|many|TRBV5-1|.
TGCGCCAGCAGCTTGCTTAGAGAAGAGACCCAGTACTTC
CASSLLREETQYF
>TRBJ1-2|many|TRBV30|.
TGTGCCTGGAGTCGTCAGGCGAACGGCTACACCTTC
CAWSRQANGYTF